What follows is one T cell receptor (beta chain) and its context. As yet, its antigen is unknown. This entry comes from a study of radiotherapy plus CTLA-4 blockade in lung cancer. The germline V gene encodes CDR1 SGDLS and CDR2 YYNGEE. With 6 bases removed from V and 2 bases from J, the gap between germline ends came to 12 bases. The CDR3 covers 15 residues. Ipilimumab-mediated CTLA-4 blockade plus focal radiation was given to patients having chemo-refractory metastatic non-small-cell lung cancer. Study-wide points: The best predictor of response was reported to be early blood T cell clone dynamics, with interferon-beta. Following radiotherapy plus ipilimumab, tumor-derived TCR clones expanded in the blood.

Assay: immunoSEQ multiplex PCR; the TCRdb copy retains only in-frame clones and omits some. Of around 59,000 clones detected, 77% appear once; the ten largest clones hold 3.5% to 4%. Sequences were derived from peripheral blood, sampled from a patient treated with radiotherapy plus ipilimumab. The receptor's source is a human donor with non-small cell lung cancer who had a partial response to radiotherapy plus ipilimumab. This chain links TRBV9 with TRBJ2-6; no reliable D call. CDR3 amino acids: CASNPNPTGANVLTF. The CDR3 coding sequence is TGTGCCAGCAACCCCAACCCTACTGGGGCCAACGTCCTGACTTTC.